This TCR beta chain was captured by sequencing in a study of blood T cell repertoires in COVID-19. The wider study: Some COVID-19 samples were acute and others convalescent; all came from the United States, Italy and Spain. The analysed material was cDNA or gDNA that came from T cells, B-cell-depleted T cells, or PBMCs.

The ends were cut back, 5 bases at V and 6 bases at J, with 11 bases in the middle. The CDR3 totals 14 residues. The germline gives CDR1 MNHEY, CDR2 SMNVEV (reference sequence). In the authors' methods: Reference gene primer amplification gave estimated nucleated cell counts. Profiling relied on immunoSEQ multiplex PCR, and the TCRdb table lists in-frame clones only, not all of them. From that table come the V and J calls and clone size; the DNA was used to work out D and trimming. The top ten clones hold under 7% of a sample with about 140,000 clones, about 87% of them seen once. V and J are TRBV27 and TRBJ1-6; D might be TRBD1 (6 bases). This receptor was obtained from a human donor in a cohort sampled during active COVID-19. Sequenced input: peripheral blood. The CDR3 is CASSDRDTNSPLHF. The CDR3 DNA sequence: TGTGCCAGCAGTGACCGGGACACTAATTCACCCCTCCACTTT.